What follows are 13 T cell receptor beta chains derived from one specimen sequenced in a study of blood T cell repertoires in COVID-19. Only in-frame clones appear in the TCRdb table, and some are missing; sequencing was by immunoSEQ multiplex PCR. This table has around 200,000 clones, 75% to 90% appearing once. Sequenced material: PBMCs or T cells enriched from blood (not recorded which). The receptors shown here come from a woman in her twenties or thirties who had been exposed to COVID-19.

This clone has just one count. The chain couples TRBV7-2 to TRBJ1-3; D perhaps matches TRBD1 (5 bases). The CDR3 covers 16 residues. The V gene lost 5 bases and the J gene lost 2 bases, with 16 bases spanning the gap. CDR1 SGHTA and CDR2 FQGNSA come from the germline V gene. The chain's CDR3 is CASSLPGGEPGNTIYF. The CDR3 DNA sequence: TGTGCCAGCAGCCTCCCTGGGGGGGAACCTGGAAACACCATATATTTT.

V gene TRBV4-2 combines with J gene TRBJ1-1; D is unclear. Germline CDR1 LGHNA, CDR2 YNFKEQ. V lost 3 bases to trimming and J lost 5 bases, with 16 bases between them. There are 15 residues in the CDR3. In DNA form, the CDR3 reads TGTGCCAGCAGCCAGACGGTCACGGCGGTTACTGAAGCTTTCTTT. It encodes CASSQTVTAVTEAFF.

This sequence joins TRBV21-1 and TRBJ1-5; the table gives TRBD1 as D, unverified against the DNA. TRBV21-1 is marked as a pseudogene. The CDR3 contains 17 residues. The CDR3 spells CASSKVSKTGVGQPQHF. In DNA, the CDR3 is TGTGCCAGCAGCAAAGTATCTAAGACAGGGGTGGGCCAGCCCCAGCATTTT.

The CDR3 protein is CASSIQDYQPQHF. In DNA, the CDR3 is TGTGCCAGTAGTATCCAGGATTATCAGCCCCAGCATTTT. The rearrangement links TRBV19 to TRBJ1-5; D not resolved. V dropped 3 bases and J dropped 5 bases, with 8 bases sitting between them. The CDR3 is made up of 13 amino acids. Germline CDR1 reads LNHDA; CDR2 reads SQIVND (reference sequence).

This clone was recorded only once. The chain is built from TRBV27 and TRBJ2-7, with 7 bases aligning to TRBD1. The germline V gene has CDR1 MNHEY and CDR2 SMNVEV (reference sequence). The CDR3 is 14 residues long. Trimming at V came to 4 bases and at J to 5 bases, leaving 8 bases not matched to a gene. The CDR3 loop reads CASSSFDRANEQYF. CDR3 bases: TGTGCCAGCAGTTCCTTCGACAGGGCCAACGAGCAGTACTTC.

The rearrangement joins TRBV11-2 to TRBJ1-1; TRBD1 is a possible D gene (5 bases). V dropped 5 bases and J dropped 6 bases, with 10 bases sitting between them. This CDR3 is built from 12 residues. Germline V gene sequence: CDR1 SGHAT, CDR2 FQNNGV. CDR3 sequence reads: CASSPDSSEAFF. CDR3 sequence (DNA): TGTGCCAGCAGCCCAGACAGCTCTGAAGCTTTCTTT.

The chain employs TRBV6-5 and TRBJ1-6; the match to TRBD1 covers 10 bases. Looked up from germline, CDR1 is MNHEY and CDR2 is SVGAGI. This CDR3 is built from 14 residues. V shed 6 bases, J shed 7 bases, and the junction held 3 bases outside the gene matches. The CDR3 bases are TGTGCCAGCAGGGAGGGACAGGGGAATTCACCCCTCCACTTT. As protein: CASREGQGNSPLHF.

V and J are TRBV9 and TRBJ1-3; TRBD1 might be the D (5 bases). The germline gives CDR1 SGDLS, CDR2 YYNGEE. The CDR3 is made up of 14 amino acids. V was shortened by 4 bases and J by 0 bases, with 8 bases between the two germline ends. CDR3 residues: CASSPQGSGNTIYF. CDR3 nucleotides: TGTGCCAGCAGCCCCCAGGGCTCTGGAAACACCATATATTTT.

This rearrangement joins TRBV5-1 to TRBJ2-3, with D perhaps matching TRBD2 (6 bases). CDR3 length equals 14 residues. Per the germline V gene, CDR1 is SGHRS and CDR2 is YFSETQ. The germline V and J ends were trimmed by 4 bases and 1 base, with 10 bases remaining between them. The DNA for the CDR3 is TGCGCCAGCAGCGAAGCGGGCCGCACAGATACGCAGTATTTT. Its translation: CASSEAGRTDTQYF.

V and J are TRBV21-1 and TRBJ1-2; the table's D call, TRBD1, has no DNA check behind it. TRBV21-1 is given as a pseudogene. There are 12 residues in the CDR3. CDR3 sequence: CASSVPNYGYTF. The DNA of the CDR3 is TGTGCCAGCAGCGTCCCAAACTATGGCTACACCTTC.

The chain is built from TRBV5-8 and TRBJ1-3; 8 positions agree with TRBD1. Germline V gene data show CDR1 as SGHTS and CDR2 as YDEGEE. This CDR3 contains 15 residues. Unmatched junction bases numbered 7, after V lost 4 bases and J lost 4 bases. In DNA, the CDR3 is TGTGCCAGCAGCCGTCGGGACAGGCGAGGAAACACCATATATTTT. Translating it yields CASSRRDRRGNTIYF. The full variable domain, rest sourced from reference TRBV5-8 and TRBJ1-3, is EAGVTQSPTHLIKTRGQQATLRCSPISGHTSVYWYQQALGLGLQFLLWYDEGEERNRGNFPPRFSGRQFPNYSSELNVNALELEDSALYLCASSRRDRRGNTIYFGEGSWLTVV.

The V and J genes are TRBV5-6 and TRBJ1-2; 9 nucleotides match TRBD1. V shed 4 bases, J shed 6 bases, and the junction held 16 bases outside the gene matches. Germline CDR1 and CDR2: SGHDT and YYEEEE. This CDR3 comprises 17 residues. This CDR3 is CASSPRRGQGPHHGYTF. CDR3 DNA sequence: TGTGCCAGCAGCCCACGTAGGGGACAGGGCCCGCATCATGGCTACACCTTC.

The V call is TRBV6-6, the J call TRBJ1-5; TRBD1 matches 8 bases. The CDR3 runs to 14 residues. Trimming at V came to 7 bases and at J to 7 bases, leaving 9 bases not matched to a gene. Germline V gives CDR1 MNHNY, CDR2 SVGAGI (reference sequence). The CDR3 DNA is TGTGCCAGCACCGGACAGGGAAAGGACCAGCCCCAGCATTTT. Its protein is CASTGQGKDQPQHF.